Listed below are T cell receptor beta chains from one sample, sequenced in a study of long-term antiretroviral therapy in people with HIV. Produced via immunoSEQ multiplex PCR; TCRdb's table is partial and in-frame only. This sample has tens of thousands of clones; approximately 80% occur once, and the top ten carry about 17%. The source material was unsorted PBMCs, sampled 0.5 years before starting antiretroviral therapy. The receptor set was obtained from a man between 35 and 55 years old with HIV. CDR3s include the opening cysteine and the closing phenylalanine or tryptophan. A D gene is named only where the DNA matches it firmly. For some rows the clone size is stated as once, few or many, or as a class when expanded; others skip it.

CDR3 DNA: TGCGCCAGCAGCTTGGACGGCAGCTCTGGAAACACCATATATTTT
CDR3 protein: CASSLDGSSGNTIYF
clone size: .
V gene: TRBV5-1
D gene: .
J gene: TRBJ1-3
CDR3 length: 15

CDR3 DNA: TGTGCCAGCAGCTTAGAGCCTGGGGGCCTTAGCACAGATACGCAGTATTTT
CDR3 protein: CASSLEPGGLSTDTQYF
clone size: .
V gene: TRBV7-8
D gene: .
J gene: TRBJ2-3
CDR3 length: 17

CDR3 DNA: TGTGCCAGCAGTGACCCAGGGGATAATCAGCCCCAGCATTTT
CDR3 protein: CASSDPGDNQPQHF
clone size: .
V gene: TRBV6-1
D gene: .
J gene: TRBJ1-5
CDR3 length: 14

CDR3 DNA: TGTGCCAGCAGCCTTCGCGGCACTGAAGCTTTCTTT
CDR3 protein: CASSLRGTEAFF
clone size: .
V gene: TRBV28
D gene: .
J gene: TRBJ1-1
CDR3 length: 12

CDR3 DNA: TGTGCCAGCAGTCAACTTTGGGGGAACACTGAAGCTTTCTTT
CDR3 protein: CASSQLWGNTEAFF
clone size: .
V gene: TRBV14
D gene: .
J gene: TRBJ1-1
CDR3 length: 14

CDR3 DNA: TGTGCCACCAGCAGCCCTGAGGAGGGGTACTATGGCTACACCTTC
CDR3 protein: CATSSPEEGYYGYTF
clone size: .
V gene: TRBV15
D gene: .
J gene: TRBJ1-2
CDR3 length: 15

CDR3 DNA: TGCGCCAGCAGTGATCGGGCGACAGGGGTCAATTCACCCCTCCACTTT
CDR3 protein: CASSDRATGVNSPLHF
clone size: .
V gene: TRBV10-2
D gene: TRBD1
J gene: TRBJ1-6
CDR3 length: 16

CDR3 DNA: TGTGCCAGCTCACCACCAAGGAGGGGGGCCGGCACAGATACGCAGTATTTT
CDR3 protein: CASSPPRRGAGTDTQYF
clone size: .
V gene: TRBV18
D gene: .
J gene: TRBJ2-3
CDR3 length: 17

CDR3 DNA: TGCAGTGTCTCCCGTTTGGTCTTGGGGGAGCAGTACTTC
CDR3 protein: CSVSRLVLGEQYF
clone size: .
V gene: TRBV29-1
D gene: .
J gene: TRBJ2-7
CDR3 length: 13

CDR3 DNA: TGCGCCAGCAGCTTGGGAGCGGGGGGACCCCGTTACGAGCAGTACTTC
CDR3 protein: CASSLGAGGPRYEQYF
clone size: .
V gene: TRBV5-1
D gene: TRBD2
J gene: TRBJ2-7
CDR3 length: 16

CDR3 DNA: TGTGCCAGCAGCCTGGGGATCGATAGCAATCAGCCCCAGCATTTT
CDR3 protein: CASSLGIDSNQPQHF
clone size: once
V gene: TRBV6-1
D gene: .
J gene: TRBJ1-5
CDR3 length: 15

CDR3 DNA: TGTGCCAGCAGCTTAGGTAGATTGGGGGTCCCGAACACCGGGGAGCTGTTTTTT
CDR3 protein: CASSLGRLGVPNTGELFF
clone size: .
V gene: TRBV11-2
D gene: .
J gene: TRBJ2-2
CDR3 length: 18

CDR3 DNA: TGTGCCAGCAGCCCCCGTGAAACGGAAGCTTTCTTT
CDR3 protein: CASSPRETEAFF
clone size: .
V gene: TRBV28
D gene: .
J gene: TRBJ1-1
CDR3 length: 12

CDR3 DNA: TGTGCCAGCAGTGAAACGGCAGGCCCTTCACCCCTCCACTTT
CDR3 protein: CASSETAGPSPLHF
clone size: few
V gene: TRBV6-1
D gene: .
J gene: TRBJ1-6
CDR3 length: 14

CDR3 DNA: TGTGCCAGCAGCTTCGGGGTGGGGTACAATGAGCAGTTCTTC
CDR3 protein: CASSFGVGYNEQFF
clone size: .
V gene: TRBV7-9
D gene: .
J gene: TRBJ2-1
CDR3 length: 14

CDR3 DNA: TGTGCCAGCAGTTTTGGCACAGGGTACACTGAAGCTTTCTTT
CDR3 protein: CASSFGTGYTEAFF
clone size: .
V gene: TRBV27
D gene: .
J gene: TRBJ1-1
CDR3 length: 14

CDR3 DNA: TGTGCCAGCAGTGTCGGATCTTCCACTGGGGCCAACGTCCTGACTTTC
CDR3 protein: CASSVGSSTGANVLTF
clone size: .
V gene: TRBV6-1
D gene: .
J gene: TRBJ2-6
CDR3 length: 16

CDR3 DNA: TGTGCCAGCAGCATGGAAGGACTGAACACCGGGGAGCTGTTTTTT
CDR3 protein: CASSMEGLNTGELFF
clone size: .
V gene: TRBV7-2
D gene: .
J gene: TRBJ2-2
CDR3 length: 15

CDR3 DNA: TGCGCCAGCAGCTTGCTACAGAATAATTCACCCCTCCACTTT
CDR3 protein: CASSLLQNNSPLHF
clone size: few
V gene: TRBV5-1
D gene: .
J gene: TRBJ1-6
CDR3 length: 14

CDR3 DNA: TGTGCCACCACAGGGCTTAGCTCCTACAATGAGCAGTTCTTC
CDR3 protein: CATTGLSSYNEQFF
clone size: .
V gene: TRBV28
D gene: .
J gene: TRBJ2-1
CDR3 length: 14

CDR3 DNA: TGTGCCAGCGCGGTGCATGACAGGATTGAACAGCCCCAGCATTTT
CDR3 protein: CASAVHDRIEQPQHF
clone size: .
V gene: TRBV28
D gene: .
J gene: TRBJ1-5
CDR3 length: 15

CDR3 DNA: TGTGCCAGCAGTTCGCGGAGCTCCTACAATGAGCAGTTCTTC
CDR3 protein: CASSSRSSYNEQFF
clone size: .
V gene: TRBV27
D gene: .
J gene: TRBJ2-1
CDR3 length: 14

CDR3 DNA: TGTGCCAGCAGCCCCCGAGGACAGAGCACAGATACGCAGTATTTT
CDR3 protein: CASSPRGQSTDTQYF
clone size: .
V gene: TRBV4-2
D gene: .
J gene: TRBJ2-3
CDR3 length: 15

CDR3 DNA: TGCAGCGTTTTCGACAGGGACGAAGGGGTGTATGGCTACACCTTC
CDR3 protein: CSVFDRDEGVYGYTF
clone size: .
V gene: TRBV29-1
D gene: TRBD1
J gene: TRBJ1-2
CDR3 length: 15

CDR3 DNA: TGTGCCAGCAGCTTAGGGGCCAACGTCCTGACTTTC
CDR3 protein: CASSLGANVLTF
clone size: .
V gene: TRBV7-9
D gene: .
J gene: TRBJ2-6
CDR3 length: 12

CDR3 DNA: TGTGCCAGCAGTTACGTAACAGGGGTCCCCTACGAGCAGTACTTC
CDR3 protein: CASSYVTGVPYEQYF
clone size: once
V gene: TRBV6-5
D gene: TRBD1
J gene: TRBJ2-7
CDR3 length: 15

CDR3 DNA: TGTGCCAGCAGCTTAGGGACAGCCAACTCCTACAATGAGCAGTTCTTC
CDR3 protein: CASSLGTANSYNEQFF
clone size: .
V gene: TRBV7-6
D gene: .
J gene: TRBJ2-1
CDR3 length: 16

CDR3 DNA: TGCAGCGTCTACAGGGATTACACTGAAGCTTTCTTT
CDR3 protein: CSVYRDYTEAFF
clone size: .
V gene: TRBV29-1
D gene: .
J gene: TRBJ1-1
CDR3 length: 12

CDR3 DNA: TGTGCCAGCAGGCAGGGGACCTTCTCCTACGAGCAGTACTTC
CDR3 protein: CASRQGTFSYEQYF
clone size: .
V gene: TRBV6-5
D gene: .
J gene: TRBJ2-7
CDR3 length: 14

CDR3 DNA: TGCAGCGTCGCCTCCGGGACAGGGGCCCTAAGCAATCAGCCCCAGCATTTT
CDR3 protein: CSVASGTGALSNQPQHF
clone size: once
V gene: TRBV29-1
D gene: TRBD1
J gene: TRBJ1-5
CDR3 length: 17

CDR3 DNA: TGTGCCAGCAGTGTAACAGCAACTGAAGCTTTCTTT
CDR3 protein: CASSVTATEAFF
clone size: .
V gene: TRBV2
D gene: .
J gene: TRBJ1-1
CDR3 length: 12

CDR3 DNA: TGTGCCAGCAGCTCGGGCATCCTATCCTACGAGCAGTACTTC
CDR3 protein: CASSSGILSYEQYF
clone size: .
V gene: TRBV11-2
D gene: .
J gene: TRBJ2-7
CDR3 length: 14

CDR3 DNA: TGCGCCAGCAGCTTGGAATCGGGGACGAACACCGGGGAGCTGTTTTTT
CDR3 protein: CASSLESGTNTGELFF
clone size: .
V gene: TRBV5-1
D gene: .
J gene: TRBJ2-2
CDR3 length: 16

CDR3 DNA: TGTGCCTGGAGCCTCGGGGAAGGAAACATTCAGTACTTC
CDR3 protein: CAWSLGEGNIQYF
clone size: .
V gene: TRBV30
D gene: .
J gene: TRBJ2-4
CDR3 length: 13

CDR3 DNA: TGTGCCAGCAGCTTAGGTTCCGGGTTGGATGAGCAGTTCTTC
CDR3 protein: CASSLGSGLDEQFF
clone size: .
V gene: TRBV7-9
D gene: .
J gene: TRBJ2-1
CDR3 length: 14

CDR3 DNA: TGTGCCTGGAGTGAAGACTTTTCACCCCTCCACTTT
CDR3 protein: CAWSEDFSPLHF
clone size: few
V gene: TRBV30
D gene: .
J gene: TRBJ1-6
CDR3 length: 12

CDR3 DNA: TGTGCCAGCAGCTTCTGGGGCCGGGGGGAGACCGGGGAGCTGTTTTTT
CDR3 protein: CASSFWGRGETGELFF
clone size: .
V gene: TRBV7-3
D gene: TRBD2
J gene: TRBJ2-2
CDR3 length: 16

CDR3 DNA: TGTGCCAGCAGTCCACTACTAGCGCTGAGCACAGATACGCAGTATTTT
CDR3 protein: CASSPLLALSTDTQYF
clone size: .
V gene: TRBV27
D gene: TRBD2
J gene: TRBJ2-3
CDR3 length: 16

CDR3 DNA: TGCGCCAGCAGCTTGTCGGGGGGCTACGAGCAGTACTTC
CDR3 protein: CASSLSGGYEQYF
clone size: .
V gene: TRBV5-1
D gene: TRBD2
J gene: TRBJ2-7
CDR3 length: 13

CDR3 DNA: TGTGCCAGCAGCTTAGGGCAGGACCCAACTAATGAAAAACTGTTTTTT
CDR3 protein: CASSLGQDPTNEKLFF
clone size: .
V gene: TRBV11-3
D gene: .
J gene: TRBJ1-4
CDR3 length: 16

CDR3 DNA: TGTGCCAGCACCTGGGGACTAGCGGGCACAGATACGCAGTATTTT
CDR3 protein: CASTWGLAGTDTQYF
clone size: once
V gene: TRBV9
D gene: TRBD2
J gene: TRBJ2-3
CDR3 length: 15

CDR3 DNA: TGTGCCAGCGTGGATTTGGGGTCCACCTACAATGAGCAGTTCTTC
CDR3 protein: CASVDLGSTYNEQFF
clone size: .
V gene: TRBV27
D gene: .
J gene: TRBJ2-1
CDR3 length: 15